This TCR beta chain was identified in a study of response to subunit inactivated influenza vaccine. TCRdb redid the calling of the RT-PCR reads with MiXCR, one entry per CDR3 protein. The data contain fewer than 800,000 distinct CDR3 sequences, about 15% of them singletons. This clonotype has more than one count but fewer than ten. The material was PBMCs from blood, obtained roughly 12 days after vaccination. The TCR originated in a man between 45 and 60 years old who received an inactivated influenza vaccine.

CDR3 DNA: TGTGCCATCAGTGCAGGGCTTAACTATGGCTACACCTTC. Amino acid sequence: CAISAGLNYGYTF. The chain links TRBV10-3 to TRBJ1-2, with D possibly matching TRBD1 (5 bases). The CDR3 is 13 amino acids. Germline V gives CDR1 ENHRY, CDR2 SYGVKD. Trimming removed 4 bases at V and 1 base at J, with 7 bases between.